The 30 T cell receptor beta chains below all came from one sample that was sequenced in a study of blood T cell repertoires in COVID-19. Assay: immunoSEQ multiplex PCR; the TCRdb copy retains only in-frame clones and omits some. The sample yields some 220,000 clones, approximately 80% seen once. The sequencing input was peripheral blood. These receptors were taken from a human donor in a cohort sampled during active COVID-19.

Notes on this clone: This CDR3 is also generated by other DNA sequences in the sample. The J gene is TRBJ2-7, the V gene TRBV11-2; no clear D gene. Germline values: CDR1 SGHAT, CDR2 FQNNGV. V gave up 5 bases and J gave up 1 base, with 3 bases separating them. The CDR3 sequence is 11 residues long. The chain's CDR3 is CASSPSYEQYF. In DNA form, the CDR3 reads TGTGCCAGCAGCCCGTCCTACGAGCAGTACTTC.

The V and J genes are TRBV5-1 and TRBJ2-7; D is perhaps TRBD2 (5 bases). Germline V gene sequence: CDR1 SGHRS, CDR2 YFSETQ. The CDR3 has 13 amino acids. V lost 3 bases to trimming and J lost 4 bases, with 11 bases between them. The chain's CDR3 is CASSSWTGYEQYF. The DNA for the CDR3 is TGCGCCAGCAGCTCGTGGACGGGATACGAGCAGTACTTC.

The V and J genes are TRBV4-1 and TRBJ2-5; D not certain. The CDR3 spans 14 residues. V was trimmed by 4 bases and J by 0 bases, leaving 9 bases between them. The germline CDR1 and CDR2 sequences are MGHRA and YSYEKL. CDR3 amino acids: CASSPDGYQETQYF. The CDR3 DNA sequence: TGCGCCAGCAGCCCCGACGGGTACCAAGAGACCCAGTACTTC.

The chain links TRBV4-1 to TRBJ2-5; 16 bases agree with TRBD2. The J segment lost 5 bases and the V segment lost 0 bases, leaving 6 bases of the junction unmatched. This CDR3 region has 18 residues. Germline CDR1 reads MGHRA; CDR2 reads YSYEKL. The CDR3 DNA sequence: TGCGCCAGCAGCCAAGATTTGGGACTAGCGGGAGGGGCGGAGACCCAGTACTTC. Amino acid sequence: CASSQDLGLAGGAETQYF.

V is TRBV5-6 and J is TRBJ1-5; maybe TRBD1 (6 bases). Germline loops: CDR1 SGHDT, CDR2 YYEEEE. The CDR3 length is 14 residues. Trimming took off 4 bases at V and 6 bases at J, with 14 bases between the two ends. The CDR3 DNA reads TGTGCCAGCAGCAGAGCGGGAGGGGGTCAGCCCCAGCATTTT. This encodes CASSRAGGGQPQHF.

V is TRBV6-5 and J is TRBJ1-2, with a weak D call TRBD1 (6 bases). CDR3 size: 13 residues. Germline assignment: CDR1 MNHEY and CDR2 SVGAGI. Trimming took off 6 bases at V and 4 bases at J, with 12 bases between the two ends. CDR3 sequence reads: CASRRDTVYGYTF. CDR3 DNA: TGTGCCAGCAGACGGGACACCGTCTATGGCTACACCTTC.

The chain carries TRBV4-1 and TRBJ2-1, with TRBD2 matching 8 bases. The J segment lost 4 bases and the V segment lost 5 bases, leaving 10 bases of the junction unmatched. The CDR3 runs 16 residues. Germline lookup yields CDR1 MGHRA and CDR2 YSYEKL. DNA for the CDR3: TGCGCCAGCAGCTCCCAGGTTAGCGGGGTATACAATGAGCAGTTCTTC. It specifies CASSSQVSGVYNEQFF.

This clone was seen only once. The V and J genes are TRBV27 and TRBJ1-5, with 8 positions matching TRBD1. V lost 3 bases and J lost 6; bases outside the gene matches: 7. The CDR3 contains 15 residues. The V gene's germline CDR1 is MNHEY and CDR2 SMNVEV (reference sequence). CDR3 coding DNA: TGTGCCAGCAGTTTCTCGGGACAGGTCGGTCAGCCCCAGCATTTT. Translated, it gives CASSFSGQVGQPQHF.

This clone has only one observation. The CDR3 reads CASRAGSTDTQYF. CDR3 DNA sequence: TGTGCCAGCAGGGCGGGGAGCACAGATACGCAGTATTTT. The rearrangement uses TRBV28 and TRBJ2-3, with a tentative D call TRBD2 (6 bases). CDR3 length equals 13 residues. V lost 6 bases and J 0 bases, leaving 7 bases between the germline ends. Germline CDR1 reads MDHEN; CDR2 reads SYDVKM.

This chain connects TRBV5-1 to TRBJ2-1; D not certain. V gave up 4 bases and J gave up 4 bases, with 9 bases separating them. Germline V gives CDR1 SGHRS, CDR2 YFSETQ. The CDR3 is made up of 13 amino acids. Written as DNA, the CDR3 is TGCGCCAGCAGCCTCGTCCGTTACAATGAGCAGTTCTTC. Its translation: CASSLVRYNEQFF.

The V gene is TRBV11-3, the J gene TRBJ1-1; D gene uncertain. The CDR3 has 9 residues. The V and J ends lost 6 bases and 11 bases respectively, with 7 bases between them. Germline CDR1 and CDR2: SGHNT and YENEEA. The DNA of the CDR3 is TGTGCCAGCAGGTTTCTGGCTTTCTTT. Protein: CASRFLAFF.

The J gene is TRBJ2-1, the V gene TRBV7-2; D not certain. Germline V gives CDR1 SGHTA, CDR2 FQGNSA. The CDR3 loop spans 13 amino acids. V was shortened by 3 bases and J by 10 bases, with 13 bases between the two germline ends. In nucleotides, the CDR3 is TGTGCCAGCAGCTTTGAAAGTGACACCGAGCAGTTCTTC. Translating gives CASSFESDTEQFF.

This chain links TRBV28 with TRBJ1-1; TRBD1 might be the D (5 bases). The length of the CDR3 is 16 residues. Trimming removed 8 bases at V and 10 bases at J, with 29 bases between. The V gene's germline CDR1 is MDHEN and CDR2 SYDVKM. CDR3 sequence: CASAIQAFRGIVSAFF. The CDR3 DNA follows: TGTGCCAGCGCAATTCAGGCCTTTAGGGGAATTGTTTCAGCTTTCTTT.

This chain links TRBV5-1 with TRBJ2-5; 11 nucleotides match TRBD1. The CDR3 loop spans 15 amino acids. CDR1 and CDR2 (germline): SGHRS, YFSETQ. J lost 5 bases, V lost 4 bases, and 7 bases had no gene match. The CDR3 protein is CASSPGTGGLETQYF. CDR3 DNA: TGCGCCAGCAGCCCCGGGACAGGGGGGTTGGAGACCCAGTACTTC.

This clone occurred a few times. This chain uses TRBV7-9 with TRBJ1-2; D unclear. This CDR3 is built from 15 residues. CDR1 and CDR2 (germline): SEHNR, FQNEAQ (reference sequence). Trimming removed 3 bases at V and 1 base at J, with 12 bases between. DNA for the CDR3: TGTGCCAGCAGCTTCGACGGGTCCAATAACTATGGCTACACCTTC. It encodes CASSFDGSNNYGYTF. The complete variable domain, with remaining parts taken from reference TRBV7-9 and TRBJ1-2, reads DTGVSQNPRHKITKRGQNVTFRCDPISEHNRLYWYRQTLGQGPEFLTYFQNEAQLEKSRLLSDRFSAERPKGSFSTLEIQRTEQGDSAMYLCASSFDGSNNYGYTFGSGTRLTVV.

The chain is built from TRBV24-1 and TRBJ1-5; D gene ambiguous. Germline loops: CDR1 KGHDR, CDR2 SFDVKD. V lost 3 bases, J lost 1 base, and 6 bases lay in between. CDR3 length: 14 amino acids. CDR3 region: CATSDRSSNQPQHF. The CDR3 DNA is TGTGCCACCAGTGATCGGTCCAGCAATCAGCCCCAGCATTTT.

CDR3 sequence reads: CASSPPPGQGADNEQFF. The CDR3 DNA sequence: TGTGCCAGCAGTCCCCCACCGGGACAGGGGGCCGACAATGAGCAGTTCTTC. This chain uses TRBV28 with TRBJ2-1; 12 bases map to TRBD1. J lost 5 bases, V lost 5 bases, and 10 bases had no gene match. Germline V CDR1 and CDR2: MDHEN, SYDVKM. The length of the CDR3 is 17 residues.

The chain joins TRBV18 to TRBJ2-7; weak D call: TRBD1 (6 bases). V lost 1 base to trimming and J lost 2 bases, with 12 bases between them. CDR1 and CDR2 from the germline V gene are KGHSH and LQKENI. The CDR3 spans 15 residues. CDR3 nucleotide sequence: TGTGCCAGCTCACCACGGGGGCCCCCAACCTACGAGCAGTACTTC. Protein: CASSPRGPPTYEQYF.

This sequence joins TRBV7-2 and TRBJ2-4; TRBD1 might be the D (6 bases). The CDR3 spans 14 residues. The germline V gene encodes CDR1 SGHTA and CDR2 FQGNSA. Between the trimmed V and J ends, which lost 5 bases and 9 bases, there was a span of 17 bases. The CDR3 sequence: CASSTLGGSGIQYF. In nucleotides, the CDR3 is TGTGCCAGCAGCACACTAGGGGGATCGGGCATTCAGTACTTC.

This clone was seen only a few times. The chain joins TRBV7-2 to TRBJ1-1; 9 bases fit TRBD1. The CDR3 spans 13 residues. With V trimmed by 5 bases and J by 7 bases, 5 bases remained unmatched. CDR1 is SGHTA, CDR2 FQGNSA, per germline. CDR3 DNA: TGTGCCAGCAGCGCGCGACAGGGGGGTGAAGCTTTCTTT. Encoded protein: CASSARQGGEAFF.

In regard to this clone: This same CDR3 is encoded by further DNA sequences in the sample. This chain connects TRBV12-3 or TRBV12-4 to TRBJ2-7, with D possibly being TRBD1 (6 bases). This CDR3 spans 13 amino acids. Trimming left V 6 bases short and J 2 bases short, with 11 bases between. The CDR3, as DNA: TGTGCCAGCAGGAGGGACACTACCTACGAGCAGTACTTC. Translation: CASRRDTTYEQYF.

The chain has TRBV18 and TRBJ1-5; perhaps TRBD1 as D (5 bases). Between the trimmed V and J ends, which lost 4 bases and 0 bases, there was a span of 10 bases. The CDR3 contains 15 residues. CDR1 KGHSH and CDR2 LQKENI come from the germline V gene. CDR3 bases: TGTGCCAGCTCACGGGGGGGGTATAGCAATCAGCCCCAGCATTTT. It translates to CASSRGGYSNQPQHF.

The V and J genes are TRBV5-1 and TRBJ1-3; tentative D call: TRBD1 (5 bases). Germline assignment: CDR1 SGHRS and CDR2 YFSETQ. CDR3 length equals 16 residues. Trimming stripped 5 bases from V and 4 bases from J, with 19 bases between. The CDR3 DNA follows: TGCGCCAGCAGGGCCTCCGGGGGAGCAGCGGGAAACACCATATATTTT. This sequence encodes CASRASGGAAGNTIYF.

The chain has TRBV7-2 and TRBJ2-3, with D perhaps matching TRBD1 (5 bases). Germline-derived CDR1 and CDR2 are SGHTA and FQGNSA. Trimming took off 4 bases at V and 11 bases at J, with 13 bases between the two ends. The CDR3 spans 12 residues. In DNA, the CDR3 is TGTGCCAGCAGCTCTGACAGTTCAAGGCAGTATTTT. Its protein is CASSSDSSRQYF.

V gene TRBV19 combines with J gene TRBJ1-2; D is possibly TRBD1 (5 bases). Germline V gene sequence: CDR1 LNHDA, CDR2 SQIVND (reference sequence). With 2 bases removed from V and 5 bases from J, the gap between germline ends came to 6 bases. CDR3 length: 12 amino acids. As DNA, the CDR3 is TGTGCCAGTAGTATAACAGGATATGGCTACACCTTC. This sequence encodes CASSITGYGYTF.

The rearrangement uses TRBV7-9 and TRBJ2-7; the match to TRBD1 covers 10 bases. With 1 base clipped from V and 0 bases from J, the junction kept 9 bases outside the gene matches. Germline V gene sequence: CDR1 SEHNR, CDR2 FQNEAQ (reference sequence). The CDR3 is 18 amino acids. In DNA, the CDR3 is TGTGCCAGCAGCTTAGGGGGACAGGGGCCTCTCCGCTCCTACGAGCAGTACTTC. Translating gives CASSLGGQGPLRSYEQYF.

Concerning this clone: The same CDR3 can be traced to other DNA sequences in this sample. This sequence joins TRBV3-1 (or the pseudogene TRBV3-2) and TRBJ2-5; D gene uncertain. The CDR3 is 12 amino acids. The ends were cut back, 0 bases at V and 4 bases at J, with 3 bases in the middle. Germline V gene sequence: CDR1 LGHDT, CDR2 YNNKEL (reference sequence). The CDR3 is CASSQDRETQYF. In nucleotides, the CDR3 is TGTGCCAGCAGCCAAGATCGAGAGACCCAGTACTTC.

The chain recombines TRBV6-1 with TRBJ1-6; D is perhaps TRBD1 (6 bases). Trimming left V 7 bases short and J 7 bases short, with 14 bases between. The CDR3 is made up of 14 amino acids. Germline CDR1 is MNHNS and CDR2 is SASEGT. DNA for the CDR3: TGTGCCAGCATCGCGGCAGGGGCCAATTCACCCCTCCACTTT. It codes for CASIAAGANSPLHF.

V is TRBV3-1 (or the pseudogene TRBV3-2) and J is TRBJ1-5; no clear D. The length of the CDR3 is 15 residues. Germline CDR1 is LGHDT and CDR2 is YNNKEL (reference sequence). Trimming took off 5 bases at V and 3 bases at J, with 14 bases between the two ends. The CDR3 DNA reads TGTGCCAGCAGCGCAGCGGCTGGGTACAATCAGCCCCAGCATTTT. This codes for CASSAAAGYNQPQHF.

This chain joins TRBV6-6 and TRBJ1-2, with D uncertain. V was pared by 0 bases and J by 6 bases, with 5 bases between. From germline, CDR1 is MNHNY and CDR2 SVGAGI (reference sequence). The CDR3 sequence is 12 residues long. CDR3 sequence reads: CASSYSEDGYTF. In DNA, the CDR3 is TGTGCCAGCAGTTACTCTGAGGATGGCTACACCTTC.